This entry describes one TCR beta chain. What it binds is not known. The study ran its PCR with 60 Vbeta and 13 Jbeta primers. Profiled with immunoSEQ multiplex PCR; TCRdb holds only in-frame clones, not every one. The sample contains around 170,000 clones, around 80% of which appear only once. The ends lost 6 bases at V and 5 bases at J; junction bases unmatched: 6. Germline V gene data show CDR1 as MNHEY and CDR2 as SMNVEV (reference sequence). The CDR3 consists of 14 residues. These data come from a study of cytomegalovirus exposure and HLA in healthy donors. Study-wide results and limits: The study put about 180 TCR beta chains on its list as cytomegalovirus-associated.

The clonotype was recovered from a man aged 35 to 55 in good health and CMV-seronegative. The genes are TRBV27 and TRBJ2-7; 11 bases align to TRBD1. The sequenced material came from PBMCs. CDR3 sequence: CASSPLDRGHEQYF. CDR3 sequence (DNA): TGTGCCAGCAGCCCGTTGGACAGGGGGCACGAGCAGTACTTC.